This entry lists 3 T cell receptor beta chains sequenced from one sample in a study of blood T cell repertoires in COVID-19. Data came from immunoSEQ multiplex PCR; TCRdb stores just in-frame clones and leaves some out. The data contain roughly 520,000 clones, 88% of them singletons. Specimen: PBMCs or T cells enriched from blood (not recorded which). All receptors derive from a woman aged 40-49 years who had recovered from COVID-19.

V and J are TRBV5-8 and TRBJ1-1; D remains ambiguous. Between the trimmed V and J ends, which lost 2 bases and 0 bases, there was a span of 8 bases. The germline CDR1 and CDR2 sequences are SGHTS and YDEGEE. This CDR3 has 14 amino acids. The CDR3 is CASSFPQMNTEAFF. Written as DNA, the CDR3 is TGTGCCAGCAGCTTTCCACAAATGAACACTGAAGCTTTCTTT.

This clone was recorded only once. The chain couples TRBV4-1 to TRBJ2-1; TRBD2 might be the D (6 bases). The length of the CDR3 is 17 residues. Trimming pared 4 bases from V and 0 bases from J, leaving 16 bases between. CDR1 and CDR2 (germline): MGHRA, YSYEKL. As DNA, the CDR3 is TGCGCCAGCAGCCTCGGGACTTACCTGAGCTCCTACAATGAGCAGTTCTTC. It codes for CASSLGTYLSSYNEQFF.

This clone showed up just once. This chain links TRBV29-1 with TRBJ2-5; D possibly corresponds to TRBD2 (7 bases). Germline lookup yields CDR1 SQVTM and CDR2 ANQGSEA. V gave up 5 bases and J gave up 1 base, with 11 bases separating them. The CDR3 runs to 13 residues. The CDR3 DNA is TGCAGCGTTTTGGGGGGGCGCCAAGAGACCCAGTACTTC. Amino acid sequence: CSVLGGRQETQYF.